This TCR beta chain was observed in a study of blood T cell repertoires in COVID-19. Study context: Donors in the United States, Italy and Spain gave samples during acute or convalescent COVID-19.

With 7 bases removed from V and 4 bases from J, the gap between germline ends came to 19 bases. Germline V gives CDR1 KGHDR, CDR2 SFDVKD. The CDR3 runs to 15 residues. How the authors handled the data: Researchers report that nucleated cell counts were estimated from reference gene primer amplification. The assay was immunoSEQ multiplex PCR, and TCRdb's table has in-frame clones only and misses some. The V and J calls and the clone size are those of that table, but D and trimming were determined from the DNA. The sample contains around 300,000 clones, roughly 87% of which appear only once. This TCR was sampled from a man between 18 and 35 years old with active or convalescent COVID-19. The chain combines TRBV24-1 with TRBJ2-7, with D possibly being TRBD2 (6 bases). Sequenced: peripheral blood. The CDR3 DNA sequence: TGTGCCACCAGGAGGGTGGAGGGGTACAATTACGAGCAGTACTTC. It specifies CATRRVEGYNYEQYF.